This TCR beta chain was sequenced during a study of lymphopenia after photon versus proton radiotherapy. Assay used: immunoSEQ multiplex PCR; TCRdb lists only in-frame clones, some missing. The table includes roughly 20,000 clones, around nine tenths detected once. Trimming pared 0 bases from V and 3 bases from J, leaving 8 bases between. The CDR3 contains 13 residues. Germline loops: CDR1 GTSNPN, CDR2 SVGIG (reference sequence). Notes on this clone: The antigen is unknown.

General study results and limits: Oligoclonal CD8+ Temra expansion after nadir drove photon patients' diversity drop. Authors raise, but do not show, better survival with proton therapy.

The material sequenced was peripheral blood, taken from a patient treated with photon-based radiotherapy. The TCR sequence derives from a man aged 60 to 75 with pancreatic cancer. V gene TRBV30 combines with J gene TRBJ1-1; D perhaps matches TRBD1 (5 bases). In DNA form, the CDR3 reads TGTGCCTGGAGTGTACGAGGGGACACTGAAGCTTTCTTT. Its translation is CAWSVRGDTEAFF.